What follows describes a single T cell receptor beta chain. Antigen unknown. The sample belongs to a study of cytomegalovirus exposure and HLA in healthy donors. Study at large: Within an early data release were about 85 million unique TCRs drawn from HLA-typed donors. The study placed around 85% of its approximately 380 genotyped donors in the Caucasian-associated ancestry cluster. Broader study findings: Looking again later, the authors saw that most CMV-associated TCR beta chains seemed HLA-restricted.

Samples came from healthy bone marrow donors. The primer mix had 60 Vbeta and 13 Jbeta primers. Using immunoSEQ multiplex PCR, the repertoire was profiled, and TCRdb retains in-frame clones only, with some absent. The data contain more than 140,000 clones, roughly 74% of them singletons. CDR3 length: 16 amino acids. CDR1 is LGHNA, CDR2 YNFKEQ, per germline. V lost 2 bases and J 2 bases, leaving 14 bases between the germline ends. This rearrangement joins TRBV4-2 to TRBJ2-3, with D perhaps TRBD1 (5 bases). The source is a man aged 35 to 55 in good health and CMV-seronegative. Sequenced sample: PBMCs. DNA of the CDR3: TGTGCCAGCAGCCAAAAGACAGTGTCAGACACAGATACGCAGTATTTT. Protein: CASSQKTVSDTDTQYF.